A selection of T cell receptor beta chains follows, all from one sample in a study of blood T cell repertoires in COVID-19. Generated by immunoSEQ multiplex PCR, the TCRdb table keeps only in-frame clones and is missing some. Among around 280,000 clones listed, around 87% were seen once. Sequencing input: peripheral blood. The receptors stem from a woman in her 50s who had recovered from COVID-19. The CDR3 runs from the conserved cysteine through the conserved F or W. D genes are given only for firm matches. Expanded clones get a size class; other rows say once, few or many, or leave the size out.

TRBJ1-2 | TRBV28 | - | - | 13 | TGTGCCAGCAGTTATCTAACTAACTATGGCTACACCTTC | CASSYLTNYGYTF
TRBJ2-7 | TRBV5-5 | - | - | 13 | TGTGCCAGCCGCTTGCGGGGAAGCTACGAGCAGTACTTC | CASRLRGSYEQYF
TRBJ2-7 | TRBV28 | - | - | 14 | TGTGCCAGCAGGCCACCCGGACACCCCTACGAGCAGTACTTC | CASRPPGHPYEQYF
TRBJ2-3 | TRBV11-2 | - | - | 16 | TGTGCCAGCAGCTTAGGGGAGCGGGTGGGCACAGATACGCAGTATTTT | CASSLGERVGTDTQYF
TRBJ2-3 | TRBV7-9 | - | - | 13 | TGTGCCAGCAGCCCCCACGGGGCAGATACGCAGTATTTT | CASSPHGADTQYF
TRBJ2-7 | TRBV4-3 | once | TRBD2 | 15 | TGCGCCAGCAGCCAAGGGACTAGCTCCCTTTACGAGCAGTACTTC | CASSQGTSSLYEQYF
TRBJ1-2 | TRBV6-5 | - | - | 14 | TGTGCCAGCAGTTACTCCGGAGCTAACTATGGCTACACCTTC | CASSYSGANYGYTF
TRBJ2-3 | TRBV19 | - | TRBD2 | 15 | TGTGCCAGTAGTGGTAGCGGGGCTGCCACAGATACGCAGTATTTT | CASSGSGAATDTQYF
TRBJ1-3 | TRBV24-1 | - | - | 16 | TGTGCCACCAGTGATTCGGGGTCGGTCTCTGGAAACACCATATATTTT | CATSDSGSVSGNTIYF
TRBJ2-1 | TRBV15 | - | - | 10 | TGTGCCACAGGCACTAGCACGCAGTTCTTC | CATGTSTQFF
TRBJ2-5 | TRBV5-4 | - | - | 13 | TGTGCCAGCAGCTTCGGCAGGGAAGAGACCCAGTACTTC | CASSFGREETQYF
TRBJ1-1 | TRBV30 | once | - | 13 | TGTGCCTGGGGGGACTCCCGGGTCACTGAAGCTTTCTTT | CAWGDSRVTEAFF
TRBJ1-2 | TRBV9 | - | TRBD1 | 16 | TGTGCCAGCAGCGTAGGGGCGACAGGGGGTTTGGGTGGCTACACCTTC | CASSVGATGGLGGYTF
TRBJ1-2 | TRBV30 | - | - | 8 | TGTGCCCTCGAGGGCTACACCTTC | CALEGYTF
TRBJ1-6 | TRBV7-6 | - | TRBD1 | 16 | TGTGCCAGCAGCTTAGCCCACCGGGACAGGGATTCACCCCTCCACTTT | CASSLAHRDRDSPLHF
TRBJ1-1 | TRBV11-2 | - | TRBD1 | 14 | TGTGCCAGCAGCTTCCAGGGGGCCTCATCTGAAGCTTTCTTT | CASSFQGASSEAFF
TRBJ1-1 | TRBV12-3/TRBV12-4 | - | - | 13 | TGTGCCAGCAGCCTTGGGGGGGACACTGAAGCTTTCTTT | CASSLGGDTEAFF
TRBJ1-2 | TRBV28 | - | - | 15 | TGTGCCAGCAGTTTATCTGGTCGGCAGGGCTATGGCTACACCTTC | CASSLSGRQGYGYTF
TRBJ2-1 | TRBV19 | - | - | 13 | TGTGCCAGTAGTATAGCCGCAGGGATTGAGCAGTTCTTC | CASSIAAGIEQFF
TRBJ2-1 | TRBV5-6 | - | TRBD2 | 16 | TGTGCCAGCAGCCCCGAAGCGGGACTAGCGGGAACTGAGCAGTTCTTC | CASSPEAGLAGTEQFF
TRBJ2-2 | TRBV30 | few | TRBD1 | 17 | TGTGCCTGGAGGGGCGACCTAGGACAGGGTAAAACCGGGGAGCTGTTTTTT | CAWRGDLGQGKTGELFF
TRBJ2-7 | TRBV15 | - | TRBD1 | 14 | TGTGCCACCAGCCCCCGAGGACAGGCCTACGAGCAGTACTTC | CATSPRGQAYEQYF
TRBJ2-7 | TRBV7-9 | - | TRBD1 | 14 | TGTGCCAGCAGACACCCCCGGACAGGGGCCGAGCAGTACTTC | CASRHPRTGAEQYF
TRBJ2-2 | TRBV24-1 | - | TRBD1 | 15 | TGTGCCACCAGTGATCCGGGACAGCACACCGGGGAGCTGTTTTTT | CATSDPGQHTGELFF
TRBJ1-1 | TRBV4-1 | - | TRBD1 | 14 | TGCGCCAGCAGCCAGACAGGGACGAACACTGAAGCTTTCTTT | CASSQTGTNTEAFF
TRBJ1-1 | TRBV7-8 | - | - | 15 | TGTGCCAGCAGCTTTTATAGAGTTGGGAACACTGAAGCTTTCTTT | CASSFYRVGNTEAFF
TRBJ2-3 | TRBV12-5 | - | TRBD1 | 14 | TGTGCTAGTGGTTTGGTACAGGGGCCAGATACGCAGTATTTT | CASGLVQGPDTQYF
TRBJ2-1 | TRBV29-1 | - | - | 15 | TGCAGCGTAAATAGGGGGACGGGCTCCTACAATGAGCAGTTCTTC | CSVNRGTGSYNEQFF
TRBJ2-7 | TRBV2 | - | TRBD1 | 14 | TGTGCCAGCAGTCCCGGGACAGGGGGCATCCAGCAGTACTTC | CASSPGTGGIQQYF
TRBJ1-1 | TRBV7-2 | - | - | 13 | TGTGCCAGCAGCTTAGAGGAGGGAACTGAAGCTTTCTTT | CASSLEEGTEAFF
TRBJ2-1 | TRBV6-2/TRBV6-3 | - | TRBD2 | 15 | TGTGCCAGCAGTTGGGTCGGGAGGTATGTCAATGAGCAGTTCTTC | CASSWVGRYVNEQFF
TRBJ1-6 | TRBV10-3 | - | - | 14 | TGTGCCATCAGTGAGGCGGGGGTAATATCACCCCTCCACTTT | CAISEAGVISPLHF
TRBJ2-1 | TRBV15 | - | TRBD2 | 16 | TGTGCCACCAGCAGAGTTCGCGGGAGGGGTGACAATGAGCAGTTCTTC | CATSRVRGRGDNEQFF
TRBJ2-7 | TRBV4-2 | - | - | 14 | TGTGCCAGCAGCCAGTCCGGGTTTCCCTACGAGCAGTACTTC | CASSQSGFPYEQYF
TRBJ1-1 | TRBV5-1 | - | - | 16 | TGCGCCAGCAGCTTGGCAGGGGCACCCATGAACACTGAAGCTTTCTTT | CASSLAGAPMNTEAFF
TRBJ2-1 | TRBV7-3 | once | - | 15 | TGTGCCAGCAGCTTAAGCGGCCTTACCCTCAATGAGCAGTTCTTC | CASSLSGLTLNEQFF
TRBJ1-4 | TRBV18 | once | - | 14 | TGTGCCAGCAGACGGGGGAGTATTAATGAAAAACTGTTTTTT | CASRRGSINEKLFF
TRBJ1-3 | TRBV10-3 | once | - | 13 | TGTGCCATCAGTGGGACAGTTGGAAACACCATATATTTT | CAISGTVGNTIYF
TRBJ1-4 | TRBV19 | - | - | 15 | TGTGCCAGTAGTATGGACCCCACAGGGAATGAAAAACTGTTTTTT | CASSMDPTGNEKLFF
TRBJ2-5 | TRBV6-5 | - | TRBD1 | 15 | TGTGCCAGCAGTTACCCGACAGGGGATCAAGAGACCCAGTACTTC | CASSYPTGDQETQYF
TRBJ1-2 | TRBV7-8 | - | TRBD1 | 14 | TGTGCCAGCAGCACCCGACAGGGGGAAAATGGCTACACCTTC | CASSTRQGENGYTF
TRBJ2-7 | TRBV6-1 | - | TRBD2 | 14 | TGTGCCAGCAGTCTTGGTGGGGTAGCGGGAGGCGAGTACTTC | CASSLGGVAGGEYF
TRBJ1-1 | TRBV7-9 | - | - | 15 | TGTGCCAGCAGCTTATCGGCAACCAGGGCTTCTGAAGCTTTCTTT | CASSLSATRASEAFF
TRBJ1-1 | TRBV18 | few | TRBD1 | 18 | TGTGCCAGCTCACTGACCGGGACAGGGTTAGCGATGAACACTGAAGCTTTCTTT | CASSLTGTGLAMNTEAFF
TRBJ2-7 | TRBV5-1 | - | TRBD1 | 16 | TGCGCCAGCAGCCCACAGAACAGGGGGAACTACTACGAGCAGTACTTC | CASSPQNRGNYYEQYF
TRBJ1-1 | TRBV6-2/TRBV6-3 | - | - | 16 | TGTGCCAGCAGTTACCCCGCGGGCTTGATCCGCACTGAAGCTTTCTTT | CASSYPAGLIRTEAFF
TRBJ2-5 | TRBV7-2 | - | TRBD2 | 16 | TGTGCCAGCAGCCCCCGCCCGGGACTAGCGGGAGAGACCCAGTACTTC | CASSPRPGLAGETQYF
TRBJ2-7 | TRBV30 | - | - | 10 | TGTGCCTCAGATTCCTACGAGCAGTACTTC | CASDSYEQYF
TRBJ2-3 | TRBV16 | - | - | 14 | TGTGCCAGCAGCCAATCTAACAGTCCAGATACGCAGTATTTT | CASSQSNSPDTQYF
TRBJ2-1 | TRBV12-5 | - | - | 13 | TGTGCTAGTGGTTTGGGACTCTCCAATGAGCAGTTCTTC | CASGLGLSNEQFF
TRBJ2-5 | TRBV27 | - | - | 13 | TGTGCCAGCTCCTCGGACTTGCAAGAGACCCAGTACTTC | CASSSDLQETQYF
TRBJ1-1 | TRBV7-9 | - | - | 14 | TGTGCCAGCAGCACGAGGACAGTGAACACTGAAGCTTTCTTT | CASSTRTVNTEAFF
TRBJ1-6 | TRBV9 | - | - | 15 | TGTGCCAGCAGCCCCAGTCAATATTCCGATTCACCCCTCCACTTT | CASSPSQYSDSPLHF
TRBJ1-3 | TRBV9 | - | - | 17 | TGTGCCAGCAGCCCTCAATCGGGGGGGGTAATCGGAAACACCATATATTTT | CASSPQSGGVIGNTIYF
TRBJ2-1 | TRBV2 | - | - | 13 | TGTGCCAGCAATCCTGGACAGTTTTATGAGCAGTTCTTC | CASNPGQFYEQFF
TRBJ2-1 | TRBV29-1 | - | TRBD1 | 15 | TGCAGCGTTGAAAAGACAGGGGGCCGATACAATGAGCAGTTCTTC | CSVEKTGGRYNEQFF
TRBJ2-1 | TRBV4-3 | few | TRBD2 | 17 | TGCGCCAGCAGCCTAGGGGGACTAGCGGTGACCTACAATGAGCAGTTCTTC | CASSLGGLAVTYNEQFF